The clone carrying this TCR beta chain was seen just once. Its antigen is unidentified. The data were taken from a study of shared clonotypes between healthy human individuals. The study, taken as a whole, reports: Richness estimates generally favored naive over memory subsets. Shared clonotypes: approximately 5% naive CD4, about 3.3% naive CD8, roughly 2.4% memory CD4, about 0.4% memory CD8.

Those who donated, Caucasian adults without exception, all lived in Nashville, Tennessee. A deep-level run was used for the assay. Only in-frame clones appear in the TCRdb table, and some are missing; sequencing was by immunoSEQ multiplex PCR. The sample contains around 990,000 clones, 60% to 80% of which appear only once. CDR3 size: 13 residues. Trimming removed 5 bases at V and 7 bases at J, with 12 bases between. Germline assignment: CDR1 SEHNR and CDR2 FQNEAQ (reference sequence). The sequenced sample consisted of memory CD4+ T cells from PBMCs. Subset: CD45RA-negative fraction. V gene TRBV7-9 combines with J gene TRBJ2-1; either TRBD1 or TRBD2 may fit D (5 bases each). This receptor was identified in a man younger than 30 in good health. Some clones in this sample may be carry-over from other donors' samples. CDR3 in DNA: TGTGCCAGCAGCGTCCGGGACCGTAATGAGCAGTTCTTC. Protein sequence: CASSVRDRNEQFF.